A selection of T cell receptor beta chains follows, all from one sample in a study of cytomegalovirus exposure and HLA in healthy donors. The data were produced by immunoSEQ multiplex PCR, yet TCRdb's version contains in-frame clones alone and is incomplete. Recorded for this sample: fewer than 70,000 clones. The sample consisted of PBMCs. Receptors were obtained from a man aged 30-40 years in good health and CMV-seropositive. The CDR3 runs from the conserved cysteine through the conserved F or W. D genes are given only for firm matches.

TRBV27	NA	TRBJ2-7	TGTGCCAGCAGTTTAGGACTAATTTACGAGCAGTACTTC	CASSLGLIYEQYF
TRBV6-5	TRBD1	TRBJ1-2	TGTGCCAGCAGGTCCGACAGGGGTAGAGGCTACACCTTC	CASRSDRGRGYTF
TRBV6-5	NA	TRBJ2-3	TGTGCCAGCAGTTTCTGGGGGACTAGCACAGATACGCAGTATTTT	CASSFWGTSTDTQYF
TRBV30	TRBD2	TRBJ2-1	TGTGCCTGGAGTGTAGCGTGGCTAGCGGGAAGCTATGAGCAGTTCTTC	CAWSVAWLAGSYEQFF
TRBV30	NA	TRBJ1-1	TGTGCCTGGAGTGTAGGGGGGGGTTGGACTGAAGCTTTCTTT	CAWSVGGGWTEAFF
TRBV29-1	NA	TRBJ1-3	TGCAGCGCGGGGTTGCTATCTGGAAACACCATATATTTT	CSAGLLSGNTIYF
TRBV19	TRBD1	TRBJ2-1	TGTGCCAGTAGCTGGACAGGGAGGTATGAGCAGTTCTTC	CASSWTGRYEQFF
TRBV11-3	NA	TRBJ1-4	TGTGCCAGCAGTGGTGGCGGTGAAAAACTGTTTTTT	CASSGGGEKLFF
TRBV5-1	NA	TRBJ2-5	TGCGCCAGCAGGAAGGACAACACGCAAGAGACCCAGTACTTC	CASRKDNTQETQYF
TRBV7-9	TRBD2	TRBJ2-7	TGTGCCAGCAGCCCCGGGGGGGGCCCCTACGAGCAGTACTTC	CASSPGGGPYEQYF
TRBV5-6	NA	TRBJ1-2	TGTGCCAGCAGCTCGGGACACCCAGCTAACTATGGCTACACCTTC	CASSSGHPANYGYTF
TRBV18	NA	TRBJ1-1	TGTGCCAGCTCACCAGGGGCACAGCGGAACACTGAAGCTTTCTTT	CASSPGAQRNTEAFF
TRBV18	NA	TRBJ2-3	TGTGCCACCTCCCTGGGAGAAGCAGATAAGCAGTATTTT	CATSLGEADKQYF
TRBV27	TRBD1	TRBJ2-7	TGTGCCAGCAGTCGACAAGGGACAGCCTACGAGCAGTACTTC	CASSRQGTAYEQYF
TRBV6-5	NA	TRBJ2-7	TGTGCCAGCAGGGGGGGACAGCGAACCTACGAGCAGTACTTC	CASRGGQRTYEQYF
TRBV5-4	NA	TRBJ2-3	TGTGCCAGCAGCCGGACTACACGTAGCACAGATACGCAGTATTTT	CASSRTTRSTDTQYF
TRBV7-6	TRBD2	TRBJ2-1	TGTGCCAGCAGCATACAGAGCGGGAGGGCGAATGAGCAGTTCTTC	CASSIQSGRANEQFF
TRBV19	NA	TRBJ1-3	TGTGCCAGTAGTATAGACACGACAGGACGATCTGGAAACACCATATATTTT	CASSIDTTGRSGNTIYF
TRBV25-1	TRBD1	TRBJ1-2	TGTGCCAGCAGTATCGGGACAGGTCGTGGCTACACCTTC	CASSIGTGRGYTF
TRBV30	TRBD1	TRBJ2-5	TGTGCCTGGCGCACCGGGACAGGGGTAGAGACCCAGTACTTC	CAWRTGTGVETQYF
TRBV5-4	TRBD1	TRBJ2-5	TGTGCCAGCAGCCCCAATAGACAGGGCTGGACCCAGTACTTC	CASSPNRQGWTQYF
TRBV6-5	NA	TRBJ2-7	TGTGCCAGCAGCCCCTCTCTAGCGACTTACGAGCAGTACTTC	CASSPSLATYEQYF
TRBV30	NA	TRBJ1-1	TGTGCCTGGAGTGCTCAGGGTAGGACTGAAGCTTTCTTT	CAWSAQGRTEAFF
TRBV2	NA	TRBJ1-1	TGTGCCAGCAGTTGGAGATATGAAGCTTTCTTT	CASSWRYEAFF
TRBV30	TRBD1	TRBJ2-7	TGTGCCTGGACTCTCCCGGGACAGATAACCTACGAGCAGTACTTC	CAWTLPGQITYEQYF
TRBV11-2	TRBD1	TRBJ1-2	TGTGCCAGCAGCTTGGGACAGGGAAGTGGCTACACCTTC	CASSLGQGSGYTF
TRBV27	NA	TRBJ2-3	TGTGCCAGCAGTTTCCGAAGCGGCAGCACAGATACGCAGTATTTT	CASSFRSGSTDTQYF